Below, 27 T cell receptor beta chains from the same sample are listed, as sequenced in a study of graft-versus-host responses after intestinal transplantation (dated by TCRdb to the early 2020s). The time point label, read with the paper, signifies: cells obtained before transplantation from donor or recipient. Library preparation employed the immunoSEQ multiplex PCR assay. TCRdb stores this immuneACCESS table with in-frame sequences only. Part of the clones is absent; in the studies checked, under half of the shortfall reflects unresolved V genes, and no reason is known for the rest. In this sample the table shows 75,000 to 100,000 clones, 80% to 95% of which occur a single time. The ten largest clonotypes hold around 0.17% of the sample. These TCRs are of unknown antigen specificity. This specimen consisted of unstimulated CD4+ T cells sorted from spleen or lymph node cells, obtained before intestinal transplant. The receptors were gathered from a human donor who received an intestinal transplant.

The chain combines TRBV12-2 with TRBJ2-2; TRBD2, the D gene given by the table, was not confirmed from the DNA. TRBV12-2 is a recognized pseudogene. CDR3 size: 17 residues. In nucleotides, the CDR3 is TGTGCAAGTCGCTTAGACTTATGGACTACGGGGTCCGGGGAGCTGTTTTTT. Translation: CASRLDLWTTGSGELFF.

The chain carries TRBV27 and TRBJ1-1; D remains unclear. This CDR3 is 15 amino acids long. Trimming left V 5 bases short and J 0 bases short, with 13 bases between. Germline loops: CDR1 MNHEY, CDR2 SMNVEV (reference sequence). The CDR3 is CASSPLTGMNTEAFF. The DNA for the CDR3 is TGTGCCAGCAGTCCGTTGACTGGAATGAACACTGAAGCTTTCTTT.

This sequence joins TRBV30 and TRBJ2-7; D perhaps matches TRBD2 (6 bases). The CDR3 contains 14 residues. Germline assignment: CDR1 GTSNPN and CDR2 SVGIG (reference sequence). V was clipped by 4 bases and J by 2 bases, with 15 bases between them. The CDR3 here is CAWIWGSGAYEQYF. CDR3 nucleotides: TGTGCCTGGATTTGGGGTAGCGGCGCCTACGAGCAGTACTTC. Combining the CDR3 with reference TRBV30 and TRBJ2-7 gives the whole variable domain SQTIHQWPATLVQPVGSPLSLECTVEGTSNPNLYWYRQAAGRGLQLLFYSVGIGQISSEVPQNLSASRPQDRQFILSSKKLLLSDSGFYLCAWIWGSGAYEQYFGPGTRLTVT.

The V gene is TRBV6-5, the J gene TRBJ1-6, with D tentatively TRBD1 (5 bases). The germline CDR1 and CDR2 sequences are MNHEY and SVGAGI. The germline V and J ends were trimmed by 2 bases and 8 bases, with 10 bases remaining between them. The CDR3 is 14 amino acids. CDR3 sequence (DNA): TGTGCCAGCAGTTACCAGGGAACCCATTCACCCCTCCACTTT. Protein sequence: CASSYQGTHSPLHF.

V is TRBV2 and J is TRBJ2-7; the D is unclear. The V and J ends lost 5 bases and 6 bases respectively, with 11 bases between them. Germline values: CDR1 SNHLY, CDR2 FYNNEI. The CDR3 loop spans 12 amino acids. The CDR3 sequence: CASSRQLGEQYF. CDR3 coding DNA: TGTGCCAGCAGTCGGCAGCTAGGCGAGCAGTACTTC.

The CDR3 nucleotides are TGTGCCAGCAGCGCACTACTAGCGATCACTGAGCAGTTCTTC. This codes for CASSALLAITEQFF. V is TRBV9 and J is TRBJ2-1, with 7 bases matching TRBD2. The CDR3 has 14 amino acids. Losses at the gene ends were 3 bases for V and 9 bases for J; bases not matched to a gene: 9. Germline V gene sequence: CDR1 SGDLS, CDR2 YYNGEE.

The chain joins TRBV5-1 to TRBJ2-2, with D possibly being TRBD1 (6 bases). This CDR3 is 16 amino acids long. V gave up 4 bases and J gave up 2 bases, with 15 bases separating them. The germline CDR1 and CDR2 sequences are SGHRS and YFSETQ. CDR3 sequence (DNA): TGCGCCAGCAGCCCCTGGGCAGGGGTCAACACCGGGGAGCTGTTTTTT. Residues: CASSPWAGVNTGELFF.

This clone has a single count. V and J are TRBV6-1 and TRBJ1-1, with 7 bases aligning to TRBD1. This CDR3 has 14 residues. After removal of 3 bases from V and 3 bases from J, the junction contained 4 bases not matched to a gene. Germline V gene data show CDR1 as MNHNS and CDR2 as SASEGT. The CDR3 region has the DNA TGTGCCAGCAGTGATCAGGGGGGCTACACTGAAGCTTTCTTT. Residues: CASSDQGGYTEAFF.

There are a few counts of this clone. The chain uses TRBV9 and TRBJ2-7; 7 nucleotides agree with TRBD1. The CDR3 runs 15 residues. Unmatched junction bases numbered 6, after V lost 3 bases and J lost 0 bases. CDR1 is SGDLS, CDR2 YYNGEE, per germline. The CDR3 DNA sequence: TGTGCCAGCAGCGGGGGCAGGGGGAGCTCCTACGAGCAGTACTTC. The encoded protein is CASSGGRGSSYEQYF.

This chain joins TRBV5-1 and TRBJ2-6; D is possibly TRBD1 (5 bases). The CDR3 contains 15 residues. Trimming took 4 bases from V and 0 from J, leaving 8 bases between them. Per germline, CDR1 SGHRS and CDR2 YFSETQ. This CDR3 is CASSEGVSGANVLTF. The CDR3 nucleotides read TGCGCCAGCAGCGAAGGGGTCTCTGGGGCCAACGTCCTGACTTTC.

The chain links TRBV4-1 to TRBJ2-3; 7 nucleotides align to TRBD2. The germline V gene encodes CDR1 MGHRA and CDR2 YSYEKL. CDR3 length: 17 amino acids. J was trimmed by 4 bases and V by 4 bases; bases with no gene match: 14. CDR3 nucleotide sequence: TGCGCCAGCAGCCGGACGGTCGGCGGGAGATTGGCAGATACGCAGTATTTT. Translated: CASSRTVGGRLADTQYF.

The V call is TRBV10-2, the J call TRBJ2-1, with D possibly being TRBD2 (5 bases). V was cut by 6 bases and J by 6 bases, with 15 bases left in between. This CDR3 is 14 amino acids long. Germline-derived CDR1 and CDR2 are WSHSY and SAAADI. CDR3 amino acids: CASSSNTRANEQFF. The DNA for the CDR3 is TGCGCCAGCAGCTCCAACACTAGGGCCAATGAGCAGTTCTTC.

The chain couples TRBV19 to TRBJ1-1; maybe TRBD1 (6 bases). The germline V gene has CDR1 LNHDA and CDR2 SQIVND (reference sequence). CDR3 length equals 14 residues. V gave up 7 bases and J gave up 1 base, with 13 bases separating them. The CDR3 loop reads CASIEGGRNTEAFF. For the CDR3, the DNA is TGTGCCAGTATTGAGGGGGGGCGGAACACTGAAGCTTTCTTT. Complete variable domain (other parts from reference TRBV19 and TRBJ1-1): DGGITQSPKYLFRKEGQNVTLSCEQNLNHDAMYWYRQDPGQGLRLIYYSQIVNDFQKGDIAEGYSVSREKKESFPLTVTSAQKNPTAFYLCASIEGGRNTEAFFGQGTRLTVV.

The genes are TRBV19 and TRBJ2-1; 9 nucleotides line up with TRBD1. V lost 5 bases to trimming and J lost 7 bases; unmatched junction nucleotides: 9. Germline V gives CDR1 LNHDA, CDR2 SQIVND (reference sequence). CDR3 length: 15 residues. CDR3 loop: CASSPDRGLLNEQFF. In DNA form, the CDR3 reads TGTGCCAGTAGTCCGGACAGGGGTTTGTTGAATGAGCAGTTCTTC.

Here the CDR3 reads CASSSNYNEQFF. The CDR3 DNA sequence: TGTGCCAGCAGCAGCAACTACAATGAGCAGTTCTTC. The chain has TRBV11-3 and TRBJ2-1, with unresolved D. The CDR3 is 12 amino acids. V was cut by 5 bases and J by 3 bases, with 5 bases left in between. Germline CDR1 reads SGHNT; CDR2 reads YENEEA.

This clone has just one count. The J gene is TRBJ2-1, the V gene TRBV7-7; 12 bases are shared with TRBD1. V lost 5 bases, J lost 7 bases, and 6 bases stayed unmatched. From germline, CDR1 is SSHAT and CDR2 FNYEAQ (reference sequence). This CDR3 comprises 15 residues. In DNA form, the CDR3 reads TGTGCCAGCAGCCAGGGACAGGGGGCGGGAAATGAGCAGTTCTTC. Amino acids: CASSQGQGAGNEQFF.

This chain joins TRBV7-7 and TRBJ2-1, with 8 positions matching TRBD1. Trimming at V came to 5 bases and at J to 7 bases, leaving 7 bases not matched to a gene. Germline CDR1 is SSHAT and CDR2 is FNYEAQ (reference sequence). This CDR3 region has 14 residues. The CDR3 loop reads CASSPSDRANEQFF. The CDR3 DNA sequence: TGTGCCAGCAGCCCCTCGGACAGGGCGAATGAGCAGTTCTTC.

The CDR3 reads CSAVGLLNTEAFF. The CDR3 coding sequence is TGCAGCGCAGTTGGGCTATTAAACACTGAAGCTTTCTTT. The V and J genes are TRBV29-1 and TRBJ1-1; D is unclear. CDR3 length equals 13 residues. Per the germline V gene, CDR1 is SQVTM and CDR2 is ANQGSEA. Trimming pared 7 bases from V and 2 bases from J, leaving 14 bases between.

The CDR3 protein is CASSLNRGDNEQFF. The CDR3 nucleotides are TGTGCCAGCTCACTGAACCGGGGGGACAATGAGCAGTTCTTC. The V gene is TRBV18, the J gene TRBJ2-1, with 7 bases that match TRBD2. V was pared by 4 bases and J by 5 bases, with 5 bases of the junction left unmatched. This CDR3 has 14 amino acids. The germline CDR1 and CDR2 sequences are KGHSH and LQKENI.

This clone appeared a few times. J is TRBJ1-4 and V is TRBV19, with 9 bases lining up with TRBD1. The ends lost 3 bases at V and 7 bases at J; junction bases unmatched: 0. This CDR3 comprises 13 residues. The germline V gene encodes CDR1 LNHDA and CDR2 SQIVND (reference sequence). The CDR3 bases are TGTGCCAGTAGTATGGACAGGGGTGAAAAACTGTTTTTT. Translation: CASSMDRGEKLFF.

The rearrangement links TRBV21-1 to TRBJ1-6. TRBV21-1 constitutes a pseudogene. The CDR3 contains 14 residues. The CDR3 here is CASSWDWSNSPLHF. For the CDR3, the DNA is TGTGCCAGCAGCTGGGACTGGTCGAATTCACCCCTCCACTTT.

The chain joins TRBV10-3 to TRBJ2-5, with D possibly being TRBD1 (6 bases). Trimming took off 7 bases at V and 2 bases at J, with 11 bases between the two ends. This CDR3 spans 13 amino acids. Germline CDR1 ENHRY, CDR2 SYGVKD. This chain's CDR3 is CAINSRGQETQYF. The CDR3 coding sequence is TGTGCCATCAATTCTAGGGGGCAAGAGACCCAGTACTTC.

A single count supports this clone. The chain is built from TRBV20-1 and TRBJ2-3; D remains unclear. The V end was cut by 3 bases, the J end by 4 bases, with 5 bases between. This CDR3 spans 11 amino acids. The germline gives CDR1 DFQATT, CDR2 SNEGSKA (reference sequence). CDR3 sequence: CSASPADTQYF. The CDR3, as DNA: TGCAGTGCTAGCCCGGCAGATACGCAGTATTTT.

This clone was seen only once. The chain couples TRBV6-5 to TRBJ2-2, with D maybe TRBD1 (6 bases). V dropped 5 bases and J dropped 6 bases, with 16 bases sitting between them. Germline V gene sequence: CDR1 MNHEY, CDR2 SVGAGI. The CDR3 sequence is 15 residues long. The CDR3 nucleotides read TGTGCCAGCAGTCTACGCAGTAGGGGGTCCGGGGAGCTGTTTTTT. Residues: CASSLRSRGSGELFF.

The CDR3 reads CASSTGPTDTQYF. CDR3 sequence (DNA): TGTGCCAGTAGTACAGGGCCCACAGATACGCAGTATTTT. V is TRBV19 and J is TRBJ2-3; the D gene is possibly TRBD1 (5 bases). The CDR3 spans 13 residues. The germline gives CDR1 LNHDA, CDR2 SQIVND (reference sequence). Trimming took off 4 bases at V and 2 bases at J, with 7 bases between the two ends.

This clone was seen a single time. This chain links TRBV7-9 with TRBJ2-7; D gene unclear. Germline CDR1 is SEHNR and CDR2 is FQNEAQ (reference sequence). This CDR3 is built from 15 residues. V was trimmed by 2 bases and J by 5 bases, leaving 16 bases between them. Here the CDR3 DNA reads TGTGCCAGCAGCTTATCCCCGGGTCTTGTCCACGAGCAGTACTTC. It encodes CASSLSPGLVHEQYF.

The chain recombines TRBV5-1 with TRBJ1-4; TRBD1 might be the D (6 bases). This CDR3 has 14 amino acids. CDR1 and CDR2 (germline): SGHRS, YFSETQ. With 2 bases removed from V and 5 bases from J, the gap between germline ends came to 10 bases. The CDR3, as DNA: TGCGCCAGCAGCTTAGGAGACAGGAATGAAAAACTGTTTTTT. Translated: CASSLGDRNEKLFF.